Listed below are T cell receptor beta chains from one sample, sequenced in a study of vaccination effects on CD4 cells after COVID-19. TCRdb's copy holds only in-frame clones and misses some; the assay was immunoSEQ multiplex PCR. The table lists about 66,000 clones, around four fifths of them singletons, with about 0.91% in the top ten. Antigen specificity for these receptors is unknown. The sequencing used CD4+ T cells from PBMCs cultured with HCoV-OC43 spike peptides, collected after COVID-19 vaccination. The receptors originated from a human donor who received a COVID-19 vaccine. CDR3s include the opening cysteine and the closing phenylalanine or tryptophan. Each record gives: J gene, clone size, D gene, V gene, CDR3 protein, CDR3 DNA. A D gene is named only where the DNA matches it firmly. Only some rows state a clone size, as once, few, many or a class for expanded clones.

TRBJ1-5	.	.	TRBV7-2	CASSLARGPQHF	TGTGCCAGCAGCTTAGCCAGGGGGCCCCAGCATTTT
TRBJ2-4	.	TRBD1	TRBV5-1	CASSRTRTGVGNIQYF	TGCGCCAGCAGCCGTACCAGGACAGGGGTTGGAAACATTCAGTACTTC
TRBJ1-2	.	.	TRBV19	CASNPIDNYGYTF	TGTGCCAGTAACCCGATAGACAACTATGGCTACACCTTC
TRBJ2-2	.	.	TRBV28	CASSSTGTTNTGELFF	TGTGCCAGCAGTTCGACCGGGACAACCAACACCGGGGAGCTGTTTTTT
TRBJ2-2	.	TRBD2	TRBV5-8	CASSLLAATGELFF	TGTGCCAGCAGCTTACTAGCGGCCACCGGGGAGCTGTTTTTT
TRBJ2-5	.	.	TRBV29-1	CSVQKEQGWETQYF	TGCAGCGTCCAAAAGGAGCAGGGGTGGGAGACCCAGTACTTC
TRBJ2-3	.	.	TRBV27	CASRATGSDTQYF	TGTGCCAGCAGGGCCACAGGGTCGGATACGCAGTATTTT
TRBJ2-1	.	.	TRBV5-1	CASSLGPLQGNEQFF	TGCGCCAGCAGCTTGGGTCCCCTACAGGGAAATGAGCAGTTCTTC
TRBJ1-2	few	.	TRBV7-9	CASSLGGGYTF	TGTGCCAGCAGCTTAGGAGGTGGCTACACCTTC
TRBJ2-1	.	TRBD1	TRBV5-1	CASSWTGVNEQFF	TGCGCCAGCAGCTGGACAGGTGTCAATGAGCAGTTCTTC
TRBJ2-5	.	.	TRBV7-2	CASSSDSSGTQYF	TGTGCCAGCAGCTCGGACTCCTCGGGGACCCAGTACTTC
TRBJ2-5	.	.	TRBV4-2	CASSQEGQGRRAQYF	TGTGCCAGCAGCCAAGAGGGGCAAGGTCGGAGGGCCCAGTACTTC